Below, one TCR beta chain is given with its context. This record comes from a study of cytomegalovirus exposure and HLA in healthy donors. The PCR contained 60 Vbeta and 13 Jbeta primers. TCRdb's table, derived via immunoSEQ multiplex PCR, lists solely in-frame clones and lacks some. The sample carries fewer than 200,000 clones, roughly 85% recorded once. The germline V gene has CDR1 MNHNY and CDR2 SVGAGI (reference sequence). The trim removed 2 bases at V and 7 bases at J, leaving 2 bases unmatched. The CDR3 has 13 amino acids. Sequencing was carried out using PBMCs. The clonotype comes from a man aged 18 to 29 in good health and CMV-seropositive. J is TRBJ1-2 and V is TRBV6-6; 9 bases are shared with TRBD1. The CDR3 reads CASSYRDRAGYTF. The CDR3 bases are TGTGCCAGCAGTTACCGGGACAGGGCTGGCTACACCTTC.